The 7 T cell receptor beta chains listed next were all sequenced from one sample in a study of cytotoxic CD8 clonotypes in ibrutinib-treated CLL. Produced via immunoSEQ multiplex PCR; TCRdb's table is partial and in-frame only. Of over 70,000 clones listed, about 86% were seen once; the top ten hold approximately 5.4%. The sample here was PBMCs, taken before ibrutinib treatment. The receptors come from a human donor with chronic lymphocytic leukemia.

This clone was seen only a few times. The chain links TRBV6-5 to TRBJ1-1, with D possibly matching TRBD1 (5 bases). Germline values: CDR1 MNHEY, CDR2 SVGAGI. Deletions cut 5 bases from V and 5 bases from J, with 9 bases between. This CDR3 is 12 amino acids long. The CDR3 loop is CASSRGATEAFF. The CDR3 DNA reads as TGTGCCAGCAGTCGCGGGGCGACTGAAGCTTTCTTT.

V is TRBV5-1 and J is TRBJ2-3; D gene unclear. The germline CDR1 and CDR2 sequences are SGHRS and YFSETQ. The ends were cut back, 1 base at V and 2 bases at J, with 8 bases in the middle. The CDR3 sequence is 14 residues long. The CDR3 region is CASSLNPDTDTQYF. The CDR3 DNA reads TGCGCCAGCAGCTTGAACCCAGACACAGATACGCAGTATTTT. Full variable domain (rest looked up from reference TRBV5-1 and TRBJ2-3): KAGVTQTPRYLIKTRGQQVTLSCSPISGHRSVSWYQQTPGQGLQFLFEYFSETQRNKGNFPGRFSGRQFSNSRSEMNVSTLELGDSALYLCASSLNPDTDTQYFGPGTRLTVL.

The chain couples TRBV5-1 to TRBJ1-2; D is uncertain. The length of the CDR3 is 12 residues. From germline, CDR1 is SGHRS and CDR2 YFSETQ. The V and J ends lost 3 bases and 8 bases respectively, with 11 bases between them. The DNA for the CDR3 is TGCGCCAGCAGCTGGTCCATGGGGGGCTACACCTTC. Protein sequence: CASSWSMGGYTF.

This rearrangement joins TRBV10-2 to TRBJ2-1; D unclear. CDR1 and CDR2 (germline): WSHSY, SAAADI. V was cut by 2 bases and J by 6 bases, with 11 bases left in between. The CDR3 runs to 14 residues. The DNA of the CDR3 is TGCGCCAGCAGTGAGGCCCCGCTAGTCAATGAGCAGTTCTTC. Protein: CASSEAPLVNEQFF.

The rearrangement uses TRBV6-4 and TRBJ2-1; 9 nucleotides align to TRBD1. Germline-derived CDR1 and CDR2 are MRHNA and SNTAGT. The CDR3 sequence is 16 residues long. The trim removed 2 bases at V and 1 base at J, leaving 3 bases unmatched. DNA for the CDR3: TGTGCCAGCAGTGACGAAGGACAGGGGTCCTACAATGAGCAGTTCTTC. Protein: CASSDEGQGSYNEQFF.

CDR3 protein: CSVVGQGSSGANVLTF. Written as DNA, the CDR3 is TGCAGCGTTGTTGGTCAGGGGAGCTCTGGGGCCAACGTCCTGACTTTC. The chain joins TRBV29-1 to TRBJ2-6; tentatively, D is TRBD1 (6 bases). Germline CDR1 SQVTM, CDR2 ANQGSEA. The V gene lost 4 bases and the J gene lost 0 bases, with 13 bases spanning the gap. This CDR3 contains 16 residues.

This chain uses TRBV28 with TRBJ1-5; D is uncertain. V dropped 5 bases and J dropped 6 bases, with 11 bases sitting between them. CDR1 and CDR2 from the germline V gene are MDHEN and SYDVKM. The CDR3 length is 13 residues. This chain's CDR3 is CASSLTSGQPQHF. CDR3 coding DNA: TGTGCCAGCAGTCTCACGTCGGGTCAGCCCCAGCATTTT.